The 13 T cell receptor beta chains in this list originate from one sample, sequenced in a study of cytomegalovirus exposure and HLA in healthy donors. PCR primers comprised 60 Vbeta and 13 Jbeta primers. This table comes from immunoSEQ multiplex PCR, and its TCRdb copy is limited to in-frame clones, with some not included. The profile shows 70,000 to 75,000 clones, around 72% of them singletons. Sequencing used PBMCs. Receptors were obtained from a woman in her thirties or forties in good health and CMV-seropositive.

The chain is built from TRBV5-8 and TRBJ1-3; D gene unclear. Germline CDR1 and CDR2: SGHTS and YDEGEE. The CDR3 sequence is 14 residues long. V was cut by 4 bases and J by 2 bases, with 10 bases left in between. The CDR3 bases are TGTGCCAGCAGCGTTTCAGTCACTGGAAACACCATATATTTT. Its protein product is CASSVSVTGNTIYF.

The J gene is TRBJ2-7, the V gene TRBV7-2; D is possibly TRBD2 (6 bases). V was cut by 3 bases and J by 2 bases, with 11 bases left in between. CDR1 and CDR2 (germline): SGHTA, FQGNSA. This CDR3 is 14 amino acids long. The DNA for the CDR3 is TGTGCCAGCAGCTTGTCGGCGGGGCCCTACGAGCAGTACTTC. Translation: CASSLSAGPYEQYF.

In this sample, this clone turned up a few times. J is TRBJ2-2 and V is TRBV5-1, with a weak D call TRBD1 (6 bases). V was trimmed by 0 bases and J by 5 bases, leaving 17 bases between them. The CDR3 is 17 amino acids. In germline, CDR1 is SGHRS, CDR2 YFSETQ. The CDR3 DNA is TGCGCCAGCAGCTTGGGTGGGACACTACTAATGACCGGGGAGCTGTTTTTT. Its protein product is CASSLGGTLLMTGELFF.

The chain combines TRBV27 with TRBJ2-2, with D possibly matching TRBD1 (6 bases). Trimming took off 7 bases at V and 1 base at J, with 10 bases between the two ends. CDR3 size: 14 residues. CDR1 is MNHEY and CDR2 is SMNVEV in the germline V gene (reference sequence). The CDR3 bases are TGTGCCAGCAAGGGACACTGGAACACCGGGGAGCTGTTTTTT. Translated, it gives CASKGHWNTGELFF.

The chain employs TRBV5-1 and TRBJ2-7; perhaps TRBD1 as D (5 bases). V was cut by 3 bases and J by 3 bases, with 16 bases left in between. Germline V lookup: CDR1 SGHRS, CDR2 YFSETQ. The CDR3 runs 15 residues. The CDR3 loop reads CASSWNQGGYYEQYF. The CDR3 region has the DNA TGCGCCAGCAGCTGGAACCAGGGTGGCTACTACGAGCAGTACTTC.

This clone has a handful of counts. The chain recombines TRBV9 with TRBJ1-1, with D possibly being TRBD1 (5 bases). Deletions cut 3 bases from V and 1 base from J, with 7 bases between. The germline gives CDR1 SGDLS, CDR2 YYNGEE. This CDR3 contains 13 residues. The chain's CDR3 is CASSEQENTEAFF. The CDR3 bases are TGTGCCAGCAGCGAACAGGAGAACACTGAAGCTTTCTTT.

The V and J genes are TRBV5-6 and TRBJ2-3, with no clear D. CDR1 is SGHDT, CDR2 YYEEEE, per germline. V gave up 4 bases and J gave up 2 bases, with 2 bases separating them. The CDR3 is made up of 11 amino acids. For the CDR3, the DNA is TGTGCCAGCAGCCTCACAGATACGCAGTATTTT. It yields the protein CASSLTDTQYF.

The genes are TRBV6-1 and TRBJ1-2; 7 nucleotides line up with TRBD1. The CDR3 totals 15 residues. V shed 3 bases and J 3 bases; nucleotides not matched to a gene: 7. The germline gives CDR1 MNHNS, CDR2 SASEGT. CDR3 amino acids: CASSDFRDSYYGYTF. CDR3 sequence (DNA): TGTGCCAGCAGTGACTTCCGGGACAGCTACTATGGCTACACCTTC.

This sequence joins TRBV29-1 and TRBJ1-2; 7 bases agree with TRBD1. The length of the CDR3 is 17 residues. Germline CDR1 is SQVTM and CDR2 is ANQGSEA. V shed 7 bases and J 3 bases; nucleotides not matched to a gene: 20. CDR3: CSGGSGTASPGYYGYTF. CDR3 nucleotides: TGCAGCGGGGGGTCCGGGACAGCCTCCCCCGGGTACTATGGCTACACCTTC.

With respect to this clone: The junction differs from germline at one of its ends, possibly a read error. This chain joins TRBV4-1 and TRBJ1-5; 8 nucleotides match TRBD1. The CDR3 contains 17 residues. CDR1 is MGHRA and CDR2 is YSYEKL in the germline V gene. Written as DNA, the CDR3 is TGCGCCAGCAGCCAAGACGGCAGGACAGGGTCCCTCGGGCCCCAGAATTTT. It encodes CASSQDGRTGSLGPQNF.

The genes are TRBV25-1 and TRBJ2-2; tentatively, D is TRBD2 (6 bases). The germline V gene encodes CDR1 MGHDK and CDR2 SYGVNS. The CDR3 consists of 17 residues. Deletions cut 2 bases from V and 4 bases from J, with 17 bases between. As DNA, the CDR3 is TGTGCCAGCAGTGAACGATCGCGGGGCGGTGGCACCGGGGAGCTGTTTTTT. Translating it yields CASSERSRGGGTGELFF.

The chain combines TRBV6-5 with TRBJ2-7; TRBD1 might be the D (6 bases). The V gene's germline CDR1 is MNHEY and CDR2 SVGAGI. The CDR3 spans 16 residues. The germline V and J ends were trimmed by 0 bases and 2 bases, with 14 bases remaining between them. CDR3 sequence: CASSYSSWDTTYEQYF. In DNA, the CDR3 is TGTGCCAGCAGTTACTCTAGTTGGGACACCACCTACGAGCAGTACTTC.

This clone appeared a single time. This chain joins TRBV12-5 and TRBJ1-2, with a possible D match to TRBD1 (5 bases). The CDR3 runs 15 residues. V lost 6 bases and J lost 5, with 19 bases in between. Germline CDR1 reads LGHNT; CDR2 reads FRNRAP. The CDR3: CASGKQAAFSYGYTF. CDR3 bases: TGTGCTAGTGGCAAACAGGCGGCGTTCTCTTATGGCTACACCTTC.